The 30 T cell receptor beta chains reported below all come from one sample, sequenced in a study of T-cell memory formation after mild COVID-19 listed by TCRdb under 2021. Receptor amplification or capture employed 5' RACE. Data came from an Illumina NovaSeq 6000. TCRdb trimmed public reads at Q25 via fastp, called clones via MiXCR and kept in-frame beta chains. Records with the same CDR3 protein are collapsed into one entry carrying the most frequent genes and DNA. The sample profile shows about 430,000 distinct CDR3 sequences; roughly 18% of them were found once. The top ten hold roughly 21% of the sample. The sample consisted of PBMCs or a T cell subset sorted from them (not recorded which). These receptors all come from a young man who had mild COVID-19 (a few samples of this study predate the infection). The sample titles of this study are shuffled in the database, so cell type and time point are left out; the donor was told from shared clones.

The chain joins TRBV11-2 to TRBJ1-1; 10 positions agree with TRBD1. The CDR3 totals 16 residues. The germline V gene has CDR1 SGHAT and CDR2 FQNNGV. With 6 bases clipped from V and 5 bases from J, the junction kept 12 bases outside the gene matches. This CDR3 reads CASRVGQGGMGTEAFF. The DNA of the CDR3 is TGTGCCAGCAGAGTCGGACAGGGGGGTATGGGTACTGAAGCTTTCTTT.

The chain links TRBV20-1 to TRBJ1-2; TRBD1 might be the D (6 bases). CDR1 DFQATT and CDR2 SNEGSKA come from the germline V gene (reference sequence). V gave up 1 base and J gave up 8 bases, with 20 bases separating them. The CDR3 loop spans 15 amino acids. This CDR3 reads CSARGGSDSGNGYTF. As DNA, the CDR3 is TGCAGTGCTAGAGGGGGGTCGGACAGTGGGAACGGCTACACCTTC.

This clonotype was recorded many times. The chain recombines TRBV5-1 with TRBJ2-2; 10 bases match TRBD2. The CDR3 is made up of 17 amino acids. In germline, CDR1 is SGHRS, CDR2 YFSETQ. J lost 6 bases, V lost 4 bases, and 12 bases had no gene match. CDR3 sequence (DNA): TGCGCCAGCAGCGATCGAGCGGGGGGGAATCCTGCCGGGGAGCTGTTTTTT. It specifies CASSDRAGGNPAGELFF.

In its sample, this clonotype was seen many times. DNA for the CDR3: TGTGCCAGCAGTCTAGATGGACAGGTTAATTCACCCCTCCACTTT. This codes for CASSLDGQVNSPLHF. This rearrangement joins TRBV12-3 or TRBV12-4 to TRBJ1-6, with 7 bases fitting TRBD1. The V gene end was trimmed by 5 bases and the J gene end by 6 bases; junction bases not matched to a gene: 7. The CDR3 sequence is 15 residues long.

This clonotype showed up just a few times. The chain joins TRBV20-1 to TRBJ1-1; perhaps TRBD1 as D (5 bases). Germline CDR1 and CDR2: DFQATT and SNEGSKA (reference sequence). Trimming cost V 2 bases and J 9 bases, with 10 bases left between them. This CDR3 comprises 11 residues. This chain's CDR3 is CSARQGPQAFF. The CDR3 region has the DNA TGCAGTGCTAGACAGGGTCCTCAAGCTTTCTTT.

The V gene is TRBV29-1, the J gene TRBJ2-1, with D possibly being TRBD2 (6 bases). CDR1 is SQVTM and CDR2 is ANQGSEA in the germline V gene. The CDR3 is made up of 13 amino acids. Trimming pared 1 base from V and 3 bases from J, leaving 7 bases between. CDR3 residues: CSVEGLGYNEQFF. The CDR3 DNA follows: TGCAGCGTTGAAGGACTAGGCTACAATGAGCAGTTCTTC.

V usage is TRBV2 and J usage is TRBJ2-7; weak D call: TRBD1 (5 bases). The germline gives CDR1 SNHLY, CDR2 FYNNEI. V was pared by 3 bases and J by 2 bases, with 11 bases between. This CDR3 has 14 residues. This CDR3 is CASSEWGSTYEQYV. CDR3 coding DNA: TGTGCCAGCAGTGAGTGGGGCTCAACCTACGAGCAGTACGTC.

The chain combines TRBV6-1 with TRBJ2-7; D is perhaps TRBD1 (5 bases). CDR3 length: 13 amino acids. The germline V gene encodes CDR1 MNHNS and CDR2 SASEGT. V lost 3 bases and J lost 9, with 15 bases in between. The CDR3 DNA reads TGTGCCAGCAGTGAGACAGACCGATTGGGGCAGTACGTC. Translating it yields CASSETDRLGQYV.

This sequence joins TRBV5-1 and TRBJ1-2; D perhaps matches TRBD1 (5 bases). CDR1 and CDR2 (germline): SGHRS, YFSETQ. The CDR3 totals 13 residues. Trimming took 4 bases from V and 4 from J, leaving 11 bases between them. CDR3 amino acids: CASSQGRSYGYTF. In DNA, the CDR3 is TGCGCCAGCAGCCAGGGACGGAGCTATGGCTACACCTTC.

The gene calls are TRBV6-5 and TRBJ2-1, with D possibly being TRBD2 (5 bases). Germline V gene lookup returns CDR1 MNHEY and CDR2 SVGAGI. The CDR3 consists of 15 residues. V lost 5 bases and J lost 8, with 19 bases in between. CDR3 sequence reads: CASSAIASGGHEQFF. CDR3 bases: TGTGCCAGCAGTGCTATAGCGTCTGGAGGCCATGAGCAGTTCTTC.

V and J are TRBV7-2 and TRBJ2-5; perhaps D is TRBD1 or TRBD2 (6 bases each). Germline V gene sequence: CDR1 SGHTA, CDR2 FQGNSA. The CDR3 consists of 16 residues. Trimming took off 5 bases at V and 1 base at J, with 17 bases between the two ends. The CDR3 loop is CASSAKGGSGQETQYF. As DNA, the CDR3 is TGTGCCAGCAGCGCCAAGGGGGGTAGCGGCCAAGAGACCCAGTACTTC.

This rearrangement joins TRBV7-9 to TRBJ2-3, with a weak D call TRBD2 (5 bases). Germline V gene sequence: CDR1 SEHNR, CDR2 FQNEAQ (reference sequence). This CDR3 spans 15 amino acids. Trimming cost V 0 bases and J 2 bases, with 9 bases left between them. Here the CDR3 reads CASSLAGSFTDTQYF. The CDR3 DNA follows: TGTGCCAGCAGCTTAGCGGGGAGCTTCACAGATACGCAGTATTTT.

This clonotype came up a few times. The V call is TRBV28, the J call TRBJ2-1; 14 bases fit TRBD2. Unmatched junction bases numbered 9, after V lost 6 bases and J lost 8 bases. This CDR3 contains 16 residues. Germline CDR1 is MDHEN and CDR2 is SYDVKM. The DNA for the CDR3 is TGTGCCAGCAGCCTAGGACTAGCGGGGGGAGGGCATGAGCAGTTCTTC. Protein product: CASSLGLAGGGHEQFF.

This clonotype turned up a few times. The V call is TRBV29-1, the J call TRBJ1-4, with D unresolved. CDR1 and CDR2 (germline): SQVTM, ANQGSEA. The CDR3 extends over 13 amino acids. V was pared by 7 bases and J by 8 bases, with 17 bases between. DNA for the CDR3: TGCAGCGGCCAGTCCCGTGTATCCGAAAAACTGTTTTTT. Encoded protein: CSGQSRVSEKLFF. The full variable domain, with the rest looked up from reference TRBV29-1 and TRBJ1-4, is SAVISQKPSRDICQRGTSLTIQCQVDSQVTMMFWYRQQPGQSLTLIATANQGSEATYESGFVIDKFPISRPNLTFSTLTVSNMSPEDSSIYLCSGQSRVSEKLFFGSGTQLSVL.

CDR3: CASSESTGVGGDTQYF. The CDR3 coding sequence is TGCGCCAGCAGTGAGTCAACCGGCGTGGGCGGAGATACGCAGTATTTT. The chain links TRBV10-2 to TRBJ2-3; no firm D call. The CDR3 loop spans 16 amino acids. V was pared by 0 bases and J by 5 bases, with 15 bases between. Germline loops: CDR1 WSHSY, CDR2 SAAADI.

The V and J genes are TRBV6-5 and TRBJ1-1; TRBD1 might be the D (6 bases). CDR1 is MNHEY, CDR2 SVGAGI, per germline. The CDR3 spans 15 residues. Trimming stripped 4 bases from V and 0 bases from J, with 12 bases between. In DNA, the CDR3 is TGTGCCAGCAGTTCAGGGGTTTGGATGAACACTGAAGCTTTCTTT. Its translation is CASSSGVWMNTEAFF.

In its sample, this clonotype was seen a few times. This CDR3 is CASRGNRAEYEKLFF. Written as DNA, the CDR3 is TGTGCCAGCAGGGGTAACAGGGCCGAGTATGAAAAACTGTTTTTT. The rearrangement uses TRBV6-6 and TRBJ1-4, with a possible D match to TRBD1 (6 bases). The ends were cut back, 6 bases at V and 6 bases at J, with 17 bases in the middle. The CDR3 runs 15 residues. The germline CDR1 and CDR2 sequences are MNHNY and SVGAGI (reference sequence).

This clonotype was recorded at least ten times. The chain links TRBV5-1 to TRBJ1-2, with TRBD1 matching over 7 bases. Trimming cost V 0 bases and J 7 bases; bases outside gene matches: 0. The CDR3 is made up of 12 amino acids. Per germline, CDR1 SGHRS and CDR2 YFSETQ. The CDR3 DNA reads TGCGCCAGCAGCTTGGCAGGGGGTGGCTACACCTTC. Its translation is CASSLAGGGYTF.

This clonotype was observed a few times. The chain is built from TRBV4-1 and TRBJ2-5; D might be TRBD1 (5 bases). The CDR3 sequence is 14 residues long. Trimming left V 4 bases short and J 5 bases short, with 14 bases between. Per germline, CDR1 MGHRA and CDR2 YSYEKL. The CDR3, as DNA: TGCGCCAGCAGCCGCTGGACAAGAATGGAGACCCAGTACTTC. Translated: CASSRWTRMETQYF.

The chain couples TRBV7-2 to TRBJ2-5, with a tentative D call TRBD1 (6 bases). The CDR3 contains 14 residues. Trimming cost V 5 bases and J 4 bases, with 14 bases left between them. Germline V gene sequence: CDR1 SGHTA, CDR2 FQGNSA. The CDR3 DNA is TGTGCCAGCAGCCTAAACAGGGTCCGAGAGACCCAGTACTTC. Translating it yields CASSLNRVRETQYF.

This clonotype was seen more than once but under ten times. This rearrangement joins TRBV5-1 to TRBJ2-3; 11 nucleotides line up with TRBD2. The CDR3 loop spans 17 amino acids. Trimming cost V 0 bases and J 3 bases; bases outside gene matches: 6. Germline CDR1 reads SGHRS; CDR2 reads YFSETQ. CDR3 sequence (DNA): TGCGCCAGCAGCTTGGGTAGCGGGGGGGCCGGGACAGATACGCAGTATTTT. Residues: CASSLGSGGAGTDTQYF.

This clonotype was seen a handful of times. The chain uses TRBV29-1 and TRBJ2-3; D possibly uses TRBD1 or TRBD2 (5 bases each). The CDR3 covers 15 residues. The germline gives CDR1 SQVTM, CDR2 ANQGSEA. Trimming took off 0 bases at V and 4 bases at J, with 14 bases between the two ends. CDR3 bases: TGCAGCGTTGAAGATAAGGGCAGGGACCCAGATACGCAGTATTTT. Protein: CSVEDKGRDPDTQYF.

The V gene is TRBV7-9, the J gene TRBJ2-7; maybe TRBD2 (6 bases). The CDR3 runs to 14 residues. Germline assignment: CDR1 SEHNR and CDR2 FQNEAQ (reference sequence). The V end was cut by 8 bases, the J end by 7 bases, with 21 bases between. The DNA of the CDR3 is TGTGCCAGCCGTAGGAGGAGGGTGCTGGGAGAGCAGTACGTC. As protein: CASRRRRVLGEQYV.

V and J are TRBV30 and TRBJ1-5; a possible D gene is TRBD1 (6 bases). This CDR3 comprises 12 residues. The germline V gene has CDR1 GTSNPN and CDR2 SVGIG (reference sequence). V was clipped by 1 base and J by 9 bases, with 10 bases between them. DNA of the CDR3: TGTGCCTGGAGTGCAGGGGAATGGCCCCAGCATTTT. This sequence encodes CAWSAGEWPQHF.

V usage is TRBV5-1 and J usage is TRBJ2-2, with 8 bases lining up with TRBD1. The CDR3 is 14 residues long. Germline values: CDR1 SGHRS, CDR2 YFSETQ. V was pared by 4 bases and J by 5 bases, with 4 bases of the junction left unmatched. CDR3 DNA sequence: TGCGCCAGCAGCACGGACAGGGCGACCGGGGAGCTGTTTTTT. Translated, it gives CASSTDRATGELFF.

This chain joins TRBV28 and TRBJ1-5; the D gene is possibly TRBD1 (6 bases). The germline V and J ends were trimmed by 5 bases and 1 base, with 9 bases remaining between them. The CDR3 runs to 14 residues. The germline CDR1 and CDR2 sequences are MDHEN and SYDVKM. For the CDR3, the DNA is TGTGCCAGCAGTGATACAGGGAGCAATCAGCCCCAGCATTTT. Protein: CASSDTGSNQPQHF.

The V call is TRBV7-8, the J call TRBJ2-7, with D maybe TRBD2 (5 bases). V was shortened by 5 bases and J by 3 bases, with 17 bases between the two germline ends. Germline V gene lookup returns CDR1 SGHVS and CDR2 FQNEAQ. The CDR3 has 15 residues. The CDR3 sequence: CASSPRWAGNYEQYF. DNA for the CDR3: TGTGCCAGCAGCCCCCGCTGGGCGGGTAACTACGAGCAGTACTTC.

This clonotype was counted ten times or more. V is TRBV7-8 and J is TRBJ2-2; 7 bases match TRBD2. V gave up 5 bases and J gave up 5 bases; unmatched junction bases: 11. The CDR3 covers 16 residues. Per the germline V gene, CDR1 is SGHVS and CDR2 is FQNEAQ. The DNA for the CDR3 is TGTGCCAGCAGCACCCTTGGGGGGGGATTGACCGGGGAGCTGTTTTTT. Its translation is CASSTLGGGLTGELFF. Combining the CDR3 with reference TRBV7-8 and TRBJ2-2 gives the whole variable domain GAGVSQSPRYKVAKRGQDVALRCDPISGHVSLFWYQQALGQGPEFLTYFQNEAQLDKSGLPSDRFFAERPEGSVSTLKIQRTQQEDSAVYLCASSTLGGGLTGELFFGEGSRLTVL.

This clonotype came up a few times. The V call is TRBV29-1, the J call TRBJ1-1; D uncertain. Germline V gene data show CDR1 as SQVTM and CDR2 as ANQGSEA. The CDR3 has 14 residues. The V and J ends lost 6 bases and 1 base respectively, with 15 bases between them. This chain's CDR3 is CSVRGRVGNTEAFF. As DNA, the CDR3 is TGCAGCGTACGAGGCCGGGTGGGGAACACTGAAGCTTTCTTT.

This clonotype was counted a single time. The chain recombines TRBV7-8 with TRBJ2-5; TRBD2 matches at 12 bases. Trimming cost V 5 bases and J 5 bases; bases outside gene matches: 9. The CDR3 contains 16 residues. Germline V lookup: CDR1 SGHVS, CDR2 FQNEAQ. The CDR3 nucleotides read TGTGCCAGCAGCGAACTGCGGACTAGCGGGGTTGAGACCCAGTACTTC. It yields the protein CASSELRTSGVETQYF. Supplemented by reference TRBV7-8 and TRBJ2-5, the full variable domain reads GAGVSQSPRYKVAKRGQDVALRCDPISGHVSLFWYQQALGQGPEFLTYFQNEAQLDKSGLPSDRFFAERPEGSVSTLKIQRTQQEDSAVYLCASSELRTSGVETQYFGPGTRLLVL.